Following are 28 T cell receptor beta chains from one sample sequenced in a study of T cell responses to AZD1222 COVID-19 vaccine. The table came from immunoSEQ multiplex PCR; TCRdb's copy has only in-frame clones and leaves some out. The repertoire holds about 67,000 clones, under 90% seen once, with 21% in the top ten. The starting material was peripheral blood, obtained on day 0 of AZD1222 vaccination. The receptors stem from an adult in good health.

The gene calls are TRBV4-1 and TRBJ2-3; 12 positions agree with TRBD2. Germline lookup yields CDR1 MGHRA and CDR2 YSYEKL. Losses at the gene ends were 0 bases for V and 4 bases for J; bases not matched to a gene: 8. There are 18 residues in the CDR3. The CDR3, as DNA: TGCGCCAGCAGCCAAGATTCGATAGGACTAGCGGGATCAGATACGCAGTATTTT. This sequence encodes CASSQDSIGLAGSDTQYF.

The count of this clone is one. The chain recombines TRBV11-3 with TRBJ1-1, with D perhaps matching TRBD1 (5 bases). The CDR3 loop spans 15 amino acids. The germline gives CDR1 SGHNT, CDR2 YENEEA. Deletions cut 4 bases from V and 0 bases from J, with 12 bases between. CDR3 residues: CASSYLGEVNTEAFF. DNA of the CDR3: TGTGCCAGCAGCTATCTGGGGGAAGTGAACACTGAAGCTTTCTTT.

The chain couples TRBV5-1 to TRBJ2-1; 12 bases map to TRBD1. CDR1 SGHRS and CDR2 YFSETQ come from the germline V gene. V trimming: 0 bases; J trimming: 8 bases; junction bases outside the gene matches: 3. The CDR3 has 15 residues. CDR3 nucleotides: TGCGCCAGCAGCTTGGTAGGGACAGGGGGCGATGAGCAGTTCTTC. Amino acids: CASSLVGTGGDEQFF.

CDR3 in DNA: TGTGCCAGCTCAGATACAGGGGGTACAGATACGCAGTATTTT. This sequence encodes CASSDTGGTDTQYF. This chain connects TRBV18 to TRBJ2-3, with 8 bases fitting TRBD1. V shed 5 bases, J shed 3 bases, and the junction held 4 bases outside the gene matches. This CDR3 spans 14 amino acids. The germline V gene encodes CDR1 KGHSH and CDR2 LQKENI.

The CDR3 loop is CASSPGVTDTQYF. The CDR3 nucleotides read TGTGCCAGCAGCCCGGGGGTCACAGATACGCAGTATTTT. The chain carries TRBV7-3 and TRBJ2-3, with TRBD2 as a possible D gene (6 bases). CDR3 length: 13 residues. Germline V gives CDR1 SGHTA, CDR2 FQGTGA. V lost 5 bases to trimming and J lost 2 bases, with 8 bases between them.

The chain has TRBV3-1 (or the pseudogene TRBV3-2) and TRBJ1-4, with TRBD1 matching 9 bases. Germline V CDR1 and CDR2: LGHDT, YNNKEL (reference sequence). The CDR3 totals 17 residues. The V and J ends lost 4 bases and 5 bases, in that order; junction bases with no gene match: 11. The CDR3 loop is CASSPIRGDRENEKLFF. DNA for the CDR3: TGTGCCAGCAGCCCCATACGAGGGGACAGGGAAAATGAAAAACTGTTTTTT.

This chain connects TRBV28 to TRBJ1-1, with D possibly being TRBD1 (6 bases). Trimming left V 5 bases short and J 11 bases short, with 18 bases between. This CDR3 contains 13 residues. Germline-derived CDR1 and CDR2 are MDHEN and SYDVKM. The CDR3 DNA follows: TGTGCCAGCAGTCGTACAGGGTTGTGGGAGGCTTTCTTT. Protein sequence: CASSRTGLWEAFF.

The chain links TRBV24-1 to TRBJ2-3; no firm D call. V shed 1 base and J shed 5 bases, with 3 bases lying between them. The V gene's germline CDR1 is KGHDR and CDR2 SFDVKD. The CDR3 is made up of 12 amino acids. The CDR3 sequence: CATSDFRDTQYF. DNA of the CDR3: TGTGCCACCAGTGATTTTCGAGATACGCAGTATTTT.

The chain carries TRBV2 and TRBJ1-2; TRBD1 agrees at 9 bases. The CDR3 has 15 amino acids. J lost 4 bases, V lost 6 bases, and 9 bases had no gene match. Germline V gene lookup returns CDR1 SNHLY and CDR2 FYNNEI. In DNA, the CDR3 is TGTGCCAGCAGATCCGGACAGGGGACTGGCTATGGCTACACCTTC. It yields the protein CASRSGQGTGYGYTF.

This clone occurred a few times. This chain links TRBV27 with TRBJ2-1, with TRBD2 matching over 12 bases. J lost 4 bases, V lost 5 bases, and 6 bases had no gene match. Germline lookup yields CDR1 MNHEY and CDR2 SMNVEV (reference sequence). This CDR3 comprises 16 residues. The CDR3 coding sequence is TGTGCCAGCAGTCCACTAGCGGGGGGCCGATACAATGAGCAGTTCTTC. Translating it yields CASSPLAGGRYNEQFF.

This clone was observed a few times. One junction end does not reproduce the germline sequence, and a read error may be involved. The genes are TRBV2 and TRBJ1-2; no clear D. The germline V gene has CDR1 SNHLY and CDR2 FYNNEI. The CDR3 spans 12 residues. CDR3 sequence reads: CASREGLGGYTF. The DNA of the CDR3 is TGTGCCAGCAGGGAAGGGCTCGGTGGCTACACCTTC. Combining the CDR3 with reference TRBV2 and TRBJ1-2 gives the whole variable domain EPEVTQTPSHQVTQMGQEVILRCVPISNHLYFYWYRQILGQKVEFLVSFYNNEISEKSEIFDDQFSVERPDGSNFTLKIRSTKLEDSAMYFCASREGLGGYTFGSGTRLTVV.

V gene TRBV27 combines with J gene TRBJ1-2, with D maybe TRBD1 (5 bases). CDR1 and CDR2 (germline): MNHEY, SMNVEV (reference sequence). Trimming removed 4 bases from V and 3 bases from J, with 9 bases in between. The length of the CDR3 is 13 residues. CDR3 sequence (DNA): TGTGCCAGCAGTTCCGGGACGGACTATGGCTACACCTTC. Its translation: CASSSGTDYGYTF.

The V and J genes are TRBV7-9 and TRBJ2-7, with a tentative D call TRBD1 (6 bases). The length of the CDR3 is 15 residues. V dropped 4 bases and J dropped 3 bases, with 16 bases sitting between them. Per the germline V gene, CDR1 is SEHNR and CDR2 is FQNEAQ (reference sequence). The CDR3 here is CASSSRDKGFYEQYF. In DNA, the CDR3 is TGTGCCAGCAGCTCCCGGGACAAAGGGTTCTACGAGCAGTACTTC.

V gene TRBV5-8 combines with J gene TRBJ2-1; D possibly corresponds to TRBD2 (7 bases). This CDR3 is 16 amino acids long. V was clipped by 2 bases and J by 1 base, with 13 bases between them. From germline, CDR1 is SGHTS and CDR2 YDEGEE. DNA of the CDR3: TGTGCCAGCAGCTTTTTGCGGGGGCGTTCCTACAATGAGCAGTTCTTC. As protein: CASSFLRGRSYNEQFF.

The V and J genes are TRBV7-2 and TRBJ2-7; D may be TRBD1 (5 bases). Germline V gene data show CDR1 as SGHTA and CDR2 as FQGNSA. The CDR3 spans 14 residues. V lost 1 base and J lost 0, with 7 bases in between. CDR3 DNA: TGTGCCAGCAGCTTAGTCACAGGCTCCTACGAGCAGTACTTC. As protein: CASSLVTGSYEQYF.

V is TRBV9 and J is TRBJ2-3, with D uncertain. With 0 bases removed from V and 6 bases from J, the gap between germline ends came to 5 bases. The CDR3 spans 12 residues. CDR1 and CDR2 (germline): SGDLS, YYNGEE. CDR3 residues: CASSVGTDTQYF. The CDR3 bases are TGTGCCAGCAGCGTAGGAACTGATACGCAGTATTTT.

The chain links TRBV4-2 to TRBJ1-4, with D possibly being TRBD1 (6 bases). The CDR3 sequence is 17 residues long. The V and J ends lost 4 bases and 1 base respectively, with 16 bases between them. Germline V gene lookup returns CDR1 LGHNA and CDR2 YNFKEQ. For the CDR3, the DNA is TGTGCCAGCAGCCCACCCCCGGGACACCGAACTAATGAAAAACTGTTTTTT. Translated, it gives CASSPPPGHRTNEKLFF.

The genes are TRBV11-2 and TRBJ2-2; 9 bases fit TRBD1. CDR3 length: 16 residues. With V trimmed by 5 bases and J by 5 bases, 9 bases remained unmatched. The germline V gene encodes CDR1 SGHAT and CDR2 FQNNGV. The CDR3 region has the DNA TGTGCCAGCAGCCGGAGATCCGGGACAGGGACCGGGGAGCTGTTTTTT. Protein product: CASSRRSGTGTGELFF.

The rearrangement links TRBV24-1 to TRBJ2-3, with a possible D match to TRBD2 (6 bases). Germline assignment: CDR1 KGHDR and CDR2 SFDVKD. V was trimmed by 7 bases and J by 2 bases, leaving 12 bases between them. CDR3 length: 14 residues. The DNA for the CDR3 is TGTGCCACCAGAGAGGCGGGGAACACAGATACGCAGTATTTT. This sequence encodes CATREAGNTDTQYF.

The chain couples TRBV20-1 to TRBJ2-1; unclear D gene. V lost 2 bases and J lost 8, with 4 bases in between. The CDR3 covers 10 residues. The germline CDR1 and CDR2 sequences are DFQATT and SNEGSKA (reference sequence). Written as DNA, the CDR3 is TGCAGTGCTAGAATTGATGAGCAGTTCTTC. It is translated as CSARIDEQFF.

This rearrangement joins TRBV6-5 to TRBJ1-2; D remains unclear. The CDR3 is 14 amino acids. Germline-derived CDR1 and CDR2 are MNHEY and SVGAGI. Trimming took off 0 bases at V and 2 bases at J, with 7 bases between the two ends. The CDR3 sequence is CASSYSEGNYGYTF. Written as DNA, the CDR3 is TGTGCCAGCAGTTACTCCGAGGGAAACTATGGCTACACCTTC.

The V and J genes are TRBV19 and TRBJ1-2; D is undetermined. The V gene lost 7 bases and the J gene lost 5 bases, with 11 bases spanning the gap. Germline V gene lookup returns CDR1 LNHDA and CDR2 SQIVND (reference sequence). The CDR3 runs to 12 residues. The CDR3 reads CASTIDGYGYTF. The CDR3 DNA follows: TGTGCCAGTACCATAGACGGTTATGGCTACACCTTC.

This clone was seen a single time. The chain carries TRBV20-1 and TRBJ1-3; tentative D call: TRBD1 (6 bases). Trimming removed 5 bases at V and 9 bases at J, with 11 bases between. From germline, CDR1 is DFQATT and CDR2 SNEGSKA (reference sequence). The CDR3 totals 11 residues. CDR3 nucleotide sequence: TGCAGTGCTCCGAGGGGGGTCACCATATATTTT. This sequence encodes CSAPRGVTIYF.

The rearrangement links TRBV28 to TRBJ1-2; TRBD1 matches 8 bases. This CDR3 region has 14 residues. Per germline, CDR1 MDHEN and CDR2 SYDVKM. V shed 6 bases and J 13 bases; nucleotides not matched to a gene: 16. The DNA for the CDR3 is TGTGCCAGCAGCTTAAAAGGGACAGGTCGAGGTCCCACCTTC. Translating gives CASSLKGTGRGPTF.

The J gene is TRBJ1-2, the V gene TRBV5-5; no clear D gene. The germline V and J ends were trimmed by 1 base and 6 bases, with 7 bases remaining between them. The CDR3 extends over 12 amino acids. Germline lookup yields CDR1 SGHKS and CDR2 YYEKEE (reference sequence). CDR3 DNA sequence: TGTGCCAGCAGCTTGACAGCCGATGGCTACACCTTC. It encodes CASSLTADGYTF.

This clone has a single count. The chain is built from TRBV19 and TRBJ1-3, with D tentatively TRBD1 (5 bases). CDR1 LNHDA and CDR2 SQIVND come from the germline V gene (reference sequence). V was clipped by 9 bases and J by 4 bases, with 10 bases between them. CDR3 length: 12 amino acids. CDR3 region: CASGDLGNTIYF. CDR3 in DNA: TGTGCCAGCGGGGACTTGGGAAACACCATATATTTT.

This chain uses TRBV20-1 with TRBJ2-7, with TRBD2 identical over 8 bases. The length of the CDR3 is 16 residues. Germline V gives CDR1 DFQATT, CDR2 SNEGSKA (reference sequence). V trimming: 3 bases; J trimming: 0 bases; junction bases outside the gene matches: 10. CDR3 amino acids: CSASGREGIISYEQYF. The CDR3 region has the DNA TGCAGTGCTAGTGGACGGGAGGGAATAATCTCCTACGAGCAGTACTTC.

The chain uses TRBV15 and TRBJ2-2; D might be TRBD2 (6 bases). V lost 9 bases to trimming and J lost 1 base, with 9 bases between them. Germline V gene lookup returns CDR1 LNHNV and CDR2 YYDKDF (reference sequence). The CDR3 has 13 amino acids. The CDR3 bases are TGTGCCACGTCTAGCGTGAACACCGGGGAGCTGTTTTTT. This translates into CATSSVNTGELFF.